The sequence of this T cell receptor (beta chain) was determined in a study of blood T cell repertoires in COVID-19. There are 13 residues in the CDR3. Germline assignment: CDR1 SGHRS and CDR2 YFSETQ. The J segment lost 5 bases and the V segment lost 6 bases, leaving 5 bases of the junction unmatched. Measured with immunoSEQ multiplex PCR; TCRdb has only the in-frame clones, and not every one. The data contain some 150,000 clones, around four fifths of them singletons. Adults between about 18 and 89 years of age took part from approximately 24 US areas. The sequenced material came from PBMCs or T cells enriched from blood (not recorded which). The chain joins TRBV5-1 to TRBJ1-2; TRBD1 matches at 9 bases. The clonotype originates from a woman in her forties or fifties who had recovered from COVID-19. CDR3 sequence (DNA): TGCGCCAGCAACAGGGACAGGGATTATGGCTACACCTTC. Amino acid sequence: CASNRDRDYGYTF.